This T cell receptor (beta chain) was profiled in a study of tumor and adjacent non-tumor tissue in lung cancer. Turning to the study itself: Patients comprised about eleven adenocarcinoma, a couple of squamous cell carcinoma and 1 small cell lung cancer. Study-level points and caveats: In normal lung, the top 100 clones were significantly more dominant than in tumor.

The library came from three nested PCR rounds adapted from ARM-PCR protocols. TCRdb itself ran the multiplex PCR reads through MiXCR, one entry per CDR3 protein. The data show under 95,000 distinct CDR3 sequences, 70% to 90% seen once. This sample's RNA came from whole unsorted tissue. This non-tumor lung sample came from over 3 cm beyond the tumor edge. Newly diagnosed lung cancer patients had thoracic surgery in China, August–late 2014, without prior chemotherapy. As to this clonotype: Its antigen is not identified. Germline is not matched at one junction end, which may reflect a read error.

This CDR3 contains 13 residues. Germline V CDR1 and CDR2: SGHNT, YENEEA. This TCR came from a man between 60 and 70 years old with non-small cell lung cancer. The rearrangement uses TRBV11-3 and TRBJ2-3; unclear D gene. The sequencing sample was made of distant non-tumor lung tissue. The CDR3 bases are TGTGCCAGCAGTTTTCAGTGGGAAGATACGCAATATTTT. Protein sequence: CASSFQWEDTQYF.